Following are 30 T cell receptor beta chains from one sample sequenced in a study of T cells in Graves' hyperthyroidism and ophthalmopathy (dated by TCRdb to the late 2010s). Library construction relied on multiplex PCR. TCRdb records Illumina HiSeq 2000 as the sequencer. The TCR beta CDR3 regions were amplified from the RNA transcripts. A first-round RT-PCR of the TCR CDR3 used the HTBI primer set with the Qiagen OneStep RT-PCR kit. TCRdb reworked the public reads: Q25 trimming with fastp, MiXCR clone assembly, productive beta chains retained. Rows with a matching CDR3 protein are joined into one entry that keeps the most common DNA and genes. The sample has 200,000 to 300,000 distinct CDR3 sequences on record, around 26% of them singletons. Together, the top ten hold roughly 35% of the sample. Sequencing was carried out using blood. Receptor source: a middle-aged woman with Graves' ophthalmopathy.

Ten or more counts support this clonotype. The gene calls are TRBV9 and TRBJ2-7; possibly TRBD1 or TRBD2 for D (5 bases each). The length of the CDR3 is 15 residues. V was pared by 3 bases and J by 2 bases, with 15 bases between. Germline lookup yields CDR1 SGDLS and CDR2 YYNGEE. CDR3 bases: TGTGCCAGCAGCGAGAGGCCGGGGCTACCCTACGAGCAGTACTTC. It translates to CASSERPGLPYEQYF.

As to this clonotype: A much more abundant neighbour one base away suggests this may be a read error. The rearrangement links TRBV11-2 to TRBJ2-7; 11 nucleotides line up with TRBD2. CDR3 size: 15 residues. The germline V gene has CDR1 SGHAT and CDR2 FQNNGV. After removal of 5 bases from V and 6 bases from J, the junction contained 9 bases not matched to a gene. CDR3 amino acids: CASSLTSGSFCEQYF. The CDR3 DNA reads TGTGCCAGCAGCCTCACTAGCGGGAGCTTCTGCGAGCAGTACTTC.

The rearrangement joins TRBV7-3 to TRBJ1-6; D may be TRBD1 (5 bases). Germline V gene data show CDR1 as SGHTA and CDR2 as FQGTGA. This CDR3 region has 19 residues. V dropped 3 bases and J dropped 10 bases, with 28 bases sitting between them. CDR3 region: CASSFNVVFWKTEGSPLHF. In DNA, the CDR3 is TGTGCCAGCAGCTTTAACGTAGTTTTCTGGAAGACAGAGGGCTCACCCCTCCACTTT.

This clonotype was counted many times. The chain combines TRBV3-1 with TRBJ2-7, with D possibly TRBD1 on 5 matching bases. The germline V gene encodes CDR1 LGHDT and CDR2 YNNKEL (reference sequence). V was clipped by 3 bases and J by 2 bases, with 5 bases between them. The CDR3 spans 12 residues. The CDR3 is CASSQTAYEQYF. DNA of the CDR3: TGTGCCAGCAGCCAGACAGCCTACGAGCAGTACTTC.

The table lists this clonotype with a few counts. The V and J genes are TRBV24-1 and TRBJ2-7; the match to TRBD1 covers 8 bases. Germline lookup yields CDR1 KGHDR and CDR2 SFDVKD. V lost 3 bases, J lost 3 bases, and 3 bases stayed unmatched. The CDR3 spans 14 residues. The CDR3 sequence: CATSDPGTGYEQYF. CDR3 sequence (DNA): TGTGCCACCAGTGATCCCGGGACAGGCTACGAGCAGTACTTC.

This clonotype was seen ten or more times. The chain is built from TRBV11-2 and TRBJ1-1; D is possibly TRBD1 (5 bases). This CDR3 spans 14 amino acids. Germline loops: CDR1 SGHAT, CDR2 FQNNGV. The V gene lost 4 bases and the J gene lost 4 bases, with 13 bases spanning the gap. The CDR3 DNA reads TGTGCCAGCAGCTCGGGGACGGGGAGCACTGAAGCTTTCTTT. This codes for CASSSGTGSTEAFF.

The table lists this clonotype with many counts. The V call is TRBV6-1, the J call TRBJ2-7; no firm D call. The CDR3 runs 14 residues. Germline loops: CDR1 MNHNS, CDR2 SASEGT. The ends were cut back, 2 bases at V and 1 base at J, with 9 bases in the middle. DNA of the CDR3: TGTGCCAGCAGTGAAAATACAGTTTCCTACGAGCAGTACTTC. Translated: CASSENTVSYEQYF.

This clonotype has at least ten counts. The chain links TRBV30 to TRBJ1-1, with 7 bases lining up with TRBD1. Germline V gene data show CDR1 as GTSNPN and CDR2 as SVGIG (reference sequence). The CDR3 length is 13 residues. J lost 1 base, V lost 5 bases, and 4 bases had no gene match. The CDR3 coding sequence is TGTGCCTGGGGGACAGACCCGAACACTGAAGCTTTCTTT. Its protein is CAWGTDPNTEAFF.

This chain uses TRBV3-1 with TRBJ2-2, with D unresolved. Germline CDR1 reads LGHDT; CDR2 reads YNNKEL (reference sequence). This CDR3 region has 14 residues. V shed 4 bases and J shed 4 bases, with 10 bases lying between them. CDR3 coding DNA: TGTGCCAGCAGCCTCCCCCTCGGCACCGGGGAGCTGTTTTTT. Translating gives CASSLPLGTGELFF.

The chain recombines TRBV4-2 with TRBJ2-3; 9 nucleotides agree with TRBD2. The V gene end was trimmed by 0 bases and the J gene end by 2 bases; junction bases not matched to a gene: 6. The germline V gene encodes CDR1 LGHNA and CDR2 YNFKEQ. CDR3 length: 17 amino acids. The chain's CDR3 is CASSQERLAVFTDTQYF. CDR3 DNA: TGTGCCAGCAGCCAAGAAAGACTAGCGGTTTTCACAGATACGCAGTATTTT.

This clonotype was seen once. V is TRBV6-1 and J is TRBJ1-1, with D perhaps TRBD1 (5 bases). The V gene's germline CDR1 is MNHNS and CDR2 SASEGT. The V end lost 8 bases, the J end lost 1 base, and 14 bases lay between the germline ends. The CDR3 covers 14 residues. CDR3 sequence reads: CASETSGGNTEAFF. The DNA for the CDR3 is TGTGCCAGCGAAACTTCCGGGGGGAACACTGAAGCTTTCTTT.

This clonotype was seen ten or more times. CDR3 residues: CASSELTANNQPQHF. The CDR3 region has the DNA TGTGCCAGCAGTGAGTTGACAGCGAACAATCAGCCCCAGCATTTT. The chain carries TRBV2 and TRBJ1-5, with D perhaps matching TRBD1 (5 bases). The V end was cut by 3 bases, the J end by 3 bases, with 12 bases between. CDR3 length: 15 residues. Germline V gene data show CDR1 as SNHLY and CDR2 as FYNNEI.

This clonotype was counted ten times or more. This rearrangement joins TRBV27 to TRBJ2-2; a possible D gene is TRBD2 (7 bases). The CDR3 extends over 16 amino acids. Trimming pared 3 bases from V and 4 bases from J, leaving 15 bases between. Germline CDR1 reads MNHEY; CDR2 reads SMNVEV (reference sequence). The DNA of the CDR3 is TGTGCCAGCAGTTTGGCTAGCGGAGGGGGCACCGGGGAGCTGTTTTTT. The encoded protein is CASSLASGGGTGELFF.

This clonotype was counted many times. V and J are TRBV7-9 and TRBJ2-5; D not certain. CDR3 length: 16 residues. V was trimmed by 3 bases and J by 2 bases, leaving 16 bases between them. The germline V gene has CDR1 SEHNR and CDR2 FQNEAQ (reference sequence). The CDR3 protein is CASSFSSLGTQETQYF. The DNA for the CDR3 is TGTGCCAGCAGCTTTTCAAGCCTGGGCACACAAGAGACCCAGTACTTC.

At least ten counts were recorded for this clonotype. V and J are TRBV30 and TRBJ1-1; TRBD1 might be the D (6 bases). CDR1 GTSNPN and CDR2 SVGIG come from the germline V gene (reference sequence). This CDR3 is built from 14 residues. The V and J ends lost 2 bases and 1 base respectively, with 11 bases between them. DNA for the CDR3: TGTGCCTGGAGTTGGACAGCATCGAACACTGAAGCTTTCTTT. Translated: CAWSWTASNTEAFF. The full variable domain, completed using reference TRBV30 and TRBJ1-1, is SQTIHQWPATLVQPVGSPLSLECTVEGTSNPNLYWYRQAAGRGLQLLFYSVGIGQISSEVPQNLSASRPQDRQFILSSKKLLLSDSGFYLCAWSWTASNTEAFFGQGTRLTVV.

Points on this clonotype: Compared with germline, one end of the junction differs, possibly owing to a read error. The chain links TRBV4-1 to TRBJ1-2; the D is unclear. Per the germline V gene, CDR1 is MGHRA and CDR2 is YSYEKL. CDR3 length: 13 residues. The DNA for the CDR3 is TGCGCCAGCAGCCAAGGGAGGTGGGCACGGCCTTCCTTC. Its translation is CASSQGRWARPSF.

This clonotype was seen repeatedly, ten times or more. Written as DNA, the CDR3 is TGTGCCAGCAGCATCGGTTACGAGCAGTACTTC. It encodes CASSIGYEQYF. The gene calls are TRBV6-1 and TRBJ2-7; D is undetermined. V lost 6 bases and J 4 bases, leaving 7 bases between the germline ends. Germline V CDR1 and CDR2: MNHNS, SASEGT. The CDR3 consists of 11 residues.

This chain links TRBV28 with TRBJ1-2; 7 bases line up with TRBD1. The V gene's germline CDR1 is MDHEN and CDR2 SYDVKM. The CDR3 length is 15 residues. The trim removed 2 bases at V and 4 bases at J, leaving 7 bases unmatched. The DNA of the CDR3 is TGTGCCAGCAGTTTAGGAAGGGGGCGAAGCTATGGCTACACCTTC. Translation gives CASSLGRGRSYGYTF.

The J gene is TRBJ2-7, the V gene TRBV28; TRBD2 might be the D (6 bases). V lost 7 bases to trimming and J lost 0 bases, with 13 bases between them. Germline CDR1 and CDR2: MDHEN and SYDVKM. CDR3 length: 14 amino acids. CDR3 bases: TGTGCCAGCAAGGGCGGGACTGCCTCCTACGAGCAGTACTTC. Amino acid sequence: CASKGGTASYEQYF. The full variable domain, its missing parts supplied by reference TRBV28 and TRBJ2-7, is DVKVTQSSRYLVKRTGEKVFLECVQDMDHENMFWYRQDPGLGLRLIYFSYDVKMKEKGDIPEGYSVSREKKERFSLILESASTNQTSMYLCASKGGTASYEQYFGPGTRLTVT.

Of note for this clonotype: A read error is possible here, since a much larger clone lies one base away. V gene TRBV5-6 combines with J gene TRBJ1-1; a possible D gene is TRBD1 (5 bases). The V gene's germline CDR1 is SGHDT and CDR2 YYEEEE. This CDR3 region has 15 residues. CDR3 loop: CASSTAGRGNSEAFF. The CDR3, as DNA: TGTGCCAGCAGCACGGCGGGGCGGGGGAACTCTGAAGCTTTCTTT.

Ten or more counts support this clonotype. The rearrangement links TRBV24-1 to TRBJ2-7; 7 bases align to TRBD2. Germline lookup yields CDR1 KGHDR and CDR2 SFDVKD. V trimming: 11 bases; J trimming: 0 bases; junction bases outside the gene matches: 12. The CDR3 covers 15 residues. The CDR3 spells CANLNPSGRSYEQYF. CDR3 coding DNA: TGTGCCAACTTGAACCCTAGCGGACGCTCCTACGAGCAGTACTTC.

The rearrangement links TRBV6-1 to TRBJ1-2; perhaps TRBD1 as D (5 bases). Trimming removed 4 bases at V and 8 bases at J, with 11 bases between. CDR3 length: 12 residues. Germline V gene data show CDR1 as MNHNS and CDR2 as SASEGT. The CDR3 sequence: CASSAPWGGYTF. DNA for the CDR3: TGTGCCAGCAGTGCACCCTGGGGCGGCTACACCTTC.

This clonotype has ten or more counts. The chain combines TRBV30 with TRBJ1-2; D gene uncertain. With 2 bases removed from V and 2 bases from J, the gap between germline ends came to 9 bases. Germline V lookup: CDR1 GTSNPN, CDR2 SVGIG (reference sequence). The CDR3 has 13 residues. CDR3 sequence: CAWSRERNYGYTF. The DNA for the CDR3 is TGTGCCTGGAGTCGGGAAAGGAACTATGGCTACACCTTC.

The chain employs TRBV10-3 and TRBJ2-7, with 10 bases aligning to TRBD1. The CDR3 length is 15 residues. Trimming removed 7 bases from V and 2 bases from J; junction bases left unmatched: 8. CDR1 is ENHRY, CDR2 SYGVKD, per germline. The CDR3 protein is CAIKSGQGNPYEQYF. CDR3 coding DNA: TGTGCCATCAAATCGGGACAGGGGAATCCCTACGAGCAGTACTTC.

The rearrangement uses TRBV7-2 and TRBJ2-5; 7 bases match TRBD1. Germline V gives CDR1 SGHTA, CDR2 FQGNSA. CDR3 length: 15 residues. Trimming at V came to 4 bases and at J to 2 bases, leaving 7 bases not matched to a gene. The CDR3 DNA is TGTGCCAGCAGCTCGACAGGGTTGAGGCAAGAGACCCAGTACTTC. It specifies CASSSTGLRQETQYF.

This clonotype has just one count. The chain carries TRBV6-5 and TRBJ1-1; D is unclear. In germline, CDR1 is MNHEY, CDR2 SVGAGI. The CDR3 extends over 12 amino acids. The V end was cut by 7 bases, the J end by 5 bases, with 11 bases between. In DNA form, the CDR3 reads TGTGCCAGCATTTTAAGTTGGACTGAAGCTTTCTTT. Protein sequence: CASILSWTEAFF.

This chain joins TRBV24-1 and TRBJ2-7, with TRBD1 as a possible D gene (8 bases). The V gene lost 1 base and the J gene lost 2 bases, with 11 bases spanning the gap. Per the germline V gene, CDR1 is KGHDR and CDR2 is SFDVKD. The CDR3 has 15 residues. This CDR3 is CATSDFTGGAYEQYF. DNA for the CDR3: TGTGCCACCAGTGATTTTACAGGGGGGGCCTACGAGCAGTACTTC.

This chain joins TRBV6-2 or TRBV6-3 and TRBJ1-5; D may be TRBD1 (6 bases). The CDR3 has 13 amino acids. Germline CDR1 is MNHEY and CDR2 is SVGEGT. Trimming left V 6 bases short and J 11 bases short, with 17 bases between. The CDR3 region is CASRTGDLMAQHF. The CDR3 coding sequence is TGTGCCAGCAGGACAGGAGACCTTATGGCCCAGCATTTT.

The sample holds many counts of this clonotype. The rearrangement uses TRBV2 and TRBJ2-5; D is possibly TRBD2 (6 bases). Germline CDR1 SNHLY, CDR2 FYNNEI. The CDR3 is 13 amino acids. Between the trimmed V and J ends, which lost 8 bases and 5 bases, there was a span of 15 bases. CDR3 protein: CASSGVPGETQYF. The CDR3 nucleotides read TGTGCCAGCTCGGGAGTACCGGGGGAGACCCAGTACTTC.

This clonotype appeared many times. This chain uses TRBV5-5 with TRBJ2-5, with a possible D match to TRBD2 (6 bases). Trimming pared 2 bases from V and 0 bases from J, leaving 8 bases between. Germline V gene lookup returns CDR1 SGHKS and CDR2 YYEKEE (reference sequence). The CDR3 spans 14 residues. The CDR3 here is CASSFGGNQETQYF. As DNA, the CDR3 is TGTGCCAGCAGCTTTGGAGGGAACCAAGAGACCCAGTACTTC.